This T cell receptor beta chain derives from a study of CXCR3-negative and CXCR3-positive naive CD8 T cells. General study results and limits: Compared with CXCR3-negative naive cells, CXCR3-positive naive cells showed more hydrophobic TRB CDR3s.

Germline V gene data show CDR1 as LGHNA and CDR2 as YSLEER. This CDR3 is built from 18 residues. This clonotype is labeled medium-sized based on frequency. Its specificity is not known. Each TRB cDNA library was prepared by 5' RACE (with UMI labels). Following a re-call of the 5' RACE reads, TCRdb has one entry per CDR3 protein and lacks DNA. Its listing shows 55,000 to 70,000 distinct CDR3 sequences. The chain is built from TRBV4-3 and TRBJ1-1; TCRdb designates TRBD1, a call that cannot be tested without DNA. The material sequenced was naive CXCR3+ CD8+ T cells from blood. As to subset: CD45RO-CCR7+CD27+CD95- naive CD8+ T cells expressing CXCR3 (TNR3+). The clonotype comes from a human donor in good health. Some clones in this sample may be carry-over from other donors' samples. The CDR3 loop reads CASSQGGGAGAMNTEAFF.